Sequencing of this TCR beta chain was carried out in a study of cytomegalovirus exposure and HLA in healthy donors. Study-wide context: Earlier work reported 117 million unique TCR beta sequences from 180 million or so T cells.

About this clone itself: Its antigen is not known.

Overall study results and limits: In a later analysis, TCR beta V- and J-gene trimming was associated with a missense DCLRE1C variant. HLA alleles showed associations with around 15,000 TCR beta sequences in a later analysis, at a 0.05 false discovery rate.

A multiplex PCR was run with 60 Vbeta primers and 13 Jbeta primers. Here immunoSEQ multiplex PCR was the method, and the copy in TCRdb shows in-frame clones only, minus some. Among about 120,000 clones listed, 75% to 80% were seen once. The CDR3 runs 14 residues. The J segment lost 4 bases and the V segment lost 3 bases, leaving 3 bases of the junction unmatched. CDR1 SGHRS and CDR2 YFSETQ come from the germline V gene. V usage is TRBV5-1 and J usage is TRBJ2-5, with 10 positions matching TRBD1. This TCR was recovered from a woman aged 40-49 years in good health and CMV-seronegative. Sequencing was carried out using PBMCs. This chain's CDR3 is CASSYGQGGETQYF. DNA of the CDR3: TGCGCCAGCAGCTACGGACAGGGGGGAGAGACCCAGTACTTC.